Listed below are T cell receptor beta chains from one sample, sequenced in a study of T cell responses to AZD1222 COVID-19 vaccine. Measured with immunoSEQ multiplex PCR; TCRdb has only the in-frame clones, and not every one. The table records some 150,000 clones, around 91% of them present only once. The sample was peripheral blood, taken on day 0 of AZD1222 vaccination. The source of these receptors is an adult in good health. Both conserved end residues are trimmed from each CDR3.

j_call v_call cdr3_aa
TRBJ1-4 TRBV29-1 SVGSGSVEKLF
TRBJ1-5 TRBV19 ASSITGGNQPQH
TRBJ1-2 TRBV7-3 ATPSPTRKIGYT
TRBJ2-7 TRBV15 ATSRARTSGGNSYEQY
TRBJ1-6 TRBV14 ASSQENAPNSPLH
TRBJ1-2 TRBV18 ASSQGAGSVYT
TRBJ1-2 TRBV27 ASSWDREGYGYT
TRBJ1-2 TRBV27 ASSFFSNYGYT
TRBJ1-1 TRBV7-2 ASSFRQGAESATEAF
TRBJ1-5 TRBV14 ASSDGYQPQH
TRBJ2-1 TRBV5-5 ASSLARADYNEQF
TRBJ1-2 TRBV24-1 ATSALTGVGGYT
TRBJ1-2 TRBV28 AAQETVNYGYT
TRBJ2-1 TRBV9 ASSPGGAGVNEQF
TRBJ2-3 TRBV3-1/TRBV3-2 ASSQGVTTTDTQY
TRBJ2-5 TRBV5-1 ASSFGEYQETQY
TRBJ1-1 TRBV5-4 ASSLRKNTEAF
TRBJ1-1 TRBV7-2 ASGNTGFYTEAF
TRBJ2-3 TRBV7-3 ASSLTGFDTQY
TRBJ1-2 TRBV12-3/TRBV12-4 ASSSRQVRGYT
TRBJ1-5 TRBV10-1 ASSEGSNQPQH
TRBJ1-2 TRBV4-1 ASSQDLGQPLNV
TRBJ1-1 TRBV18 ASSGLRDMNTEAF
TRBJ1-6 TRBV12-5 ASQISSYNSPLH
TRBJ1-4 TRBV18 ASSRPPGQGFWNEKLF
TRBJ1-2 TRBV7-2 ASSSSSAVHGYT
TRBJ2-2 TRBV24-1 ATSTGSSSRGELF
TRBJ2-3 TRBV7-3 ASSPARTDTQY
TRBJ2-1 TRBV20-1 SASSDNEQF
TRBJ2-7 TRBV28 ASSWGIGEQY
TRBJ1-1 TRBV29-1 SVVRGATEAF
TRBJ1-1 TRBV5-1 ASSLDPGSNTEAF
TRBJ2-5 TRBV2 ASAPPVGAQETQY
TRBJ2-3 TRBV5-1 ASTGEGDTQY
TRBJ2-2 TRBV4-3 ASSQGVGFNTGELF
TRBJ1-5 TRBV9 ASSGTGTNQPQH
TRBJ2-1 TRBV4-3 ASSQVTLRSSHNEQF
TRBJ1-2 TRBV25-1 ASSGGWTFYGYT
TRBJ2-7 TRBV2 ASNGGFRGTEQY
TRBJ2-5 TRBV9 ASSNQDGTGETQY
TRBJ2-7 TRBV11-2 ASSLGLARLSVSEQY
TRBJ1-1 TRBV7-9 ASSFPRVVEAF
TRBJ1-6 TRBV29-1 SVGTVSNSPLH
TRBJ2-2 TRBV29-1 SVARAEAGELF
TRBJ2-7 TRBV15 ATSRADTYEQY
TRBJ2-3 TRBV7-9 ASSQGVALTDTQY
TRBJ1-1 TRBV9 ASSTGPEKDTEAF
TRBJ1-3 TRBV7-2 ASSLRGDTIY
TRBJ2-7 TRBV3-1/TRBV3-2 ASSQAPGQAYEQY
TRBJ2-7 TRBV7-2 ASSLGGSSYYEQY
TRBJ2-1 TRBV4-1 ASSQGNGGAPTFNEQF
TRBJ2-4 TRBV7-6 ASSPTSGTSGSGNIQY
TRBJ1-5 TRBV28 ASSGFGSGNQPQH
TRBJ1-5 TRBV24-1 ATSPGTGVPQPQH